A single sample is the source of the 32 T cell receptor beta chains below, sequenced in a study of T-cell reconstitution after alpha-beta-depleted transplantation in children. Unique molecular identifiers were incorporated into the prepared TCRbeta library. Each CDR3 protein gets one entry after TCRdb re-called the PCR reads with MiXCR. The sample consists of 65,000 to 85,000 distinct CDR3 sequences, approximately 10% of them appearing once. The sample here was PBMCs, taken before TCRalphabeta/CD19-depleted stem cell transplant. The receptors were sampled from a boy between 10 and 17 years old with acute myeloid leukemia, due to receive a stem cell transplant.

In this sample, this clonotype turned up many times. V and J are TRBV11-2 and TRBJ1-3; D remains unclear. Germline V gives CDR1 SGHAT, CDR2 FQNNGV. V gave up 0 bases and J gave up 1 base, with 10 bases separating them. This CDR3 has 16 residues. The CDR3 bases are TGTGCCAGCAGCTTAGACGACTTGAAATCTGGAAACACCATATATTTT. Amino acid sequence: CASSLDDLKSGNTIYF.

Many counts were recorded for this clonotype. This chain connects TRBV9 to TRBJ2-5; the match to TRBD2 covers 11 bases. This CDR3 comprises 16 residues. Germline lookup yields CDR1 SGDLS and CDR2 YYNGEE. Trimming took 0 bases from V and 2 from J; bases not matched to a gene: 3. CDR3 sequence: CASSVGGTSGQETQYF. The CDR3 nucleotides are TGTGCCAGCAGCGTAGGGGGGACTAGCGGACAAGAGACCCAGTACTTC.

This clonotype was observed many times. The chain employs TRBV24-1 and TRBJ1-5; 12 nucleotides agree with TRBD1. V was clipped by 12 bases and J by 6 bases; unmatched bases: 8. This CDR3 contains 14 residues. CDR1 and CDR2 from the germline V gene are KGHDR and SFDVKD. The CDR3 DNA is TGTGCCCCGCGGGACAGGGGGCTTCGTCAGCCCCAGCATTTT. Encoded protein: CAPRDRGLRQPQHF.

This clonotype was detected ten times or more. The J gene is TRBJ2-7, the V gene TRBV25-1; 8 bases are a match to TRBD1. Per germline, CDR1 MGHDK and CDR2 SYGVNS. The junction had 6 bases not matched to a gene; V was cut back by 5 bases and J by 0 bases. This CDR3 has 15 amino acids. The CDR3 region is CASSSTGESSYEQYF. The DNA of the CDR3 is TGTGCCAGCAGTTCGACAGGGGAGAGCTCCTACGAGCAGTACTTC.

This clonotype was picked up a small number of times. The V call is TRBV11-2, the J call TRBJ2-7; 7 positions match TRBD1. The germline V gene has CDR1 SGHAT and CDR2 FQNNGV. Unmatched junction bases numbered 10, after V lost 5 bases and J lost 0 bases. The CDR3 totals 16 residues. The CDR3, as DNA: TGTGCCAGCAGCCCCCCAACCTACAGGGGCTCCTACGAGCAGTACTTC. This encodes CASSPPTYRGSYEQYF.

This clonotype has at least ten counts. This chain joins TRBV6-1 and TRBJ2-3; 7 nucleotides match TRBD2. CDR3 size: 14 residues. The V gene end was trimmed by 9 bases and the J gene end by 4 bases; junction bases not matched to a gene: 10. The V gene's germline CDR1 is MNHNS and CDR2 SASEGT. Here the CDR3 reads CASGTSGTPDTQYF. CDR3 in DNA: TGTGCCAGTGGGACCAGCGGGACCCCAGATACGCAGTATTTT.

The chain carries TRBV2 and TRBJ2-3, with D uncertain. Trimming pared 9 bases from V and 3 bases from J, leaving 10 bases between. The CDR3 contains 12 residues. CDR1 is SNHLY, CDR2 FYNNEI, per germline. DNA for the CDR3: TGTGCCAGGGCCCGCGGAACAGATACGCAGTATTTT. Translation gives CARARGTDTQYF.

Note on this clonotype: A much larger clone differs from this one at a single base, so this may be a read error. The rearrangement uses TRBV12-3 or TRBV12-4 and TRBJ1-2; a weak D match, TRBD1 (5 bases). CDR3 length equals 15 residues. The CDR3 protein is CPSVFETGRAGGYTF. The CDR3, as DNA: TGTCCCAGCGTCTTTGAAACCGGCAGGGCCGGAGGCTACACCTTC.

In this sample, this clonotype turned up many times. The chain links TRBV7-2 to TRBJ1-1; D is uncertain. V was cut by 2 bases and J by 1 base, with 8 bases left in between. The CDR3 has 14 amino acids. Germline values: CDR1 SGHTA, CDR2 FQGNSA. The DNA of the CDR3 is TGTGCCAGCAGCTTAAGGATGCCGAACACTGAAGCTTTCTTT. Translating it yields CASSLRMPNTEAFF.

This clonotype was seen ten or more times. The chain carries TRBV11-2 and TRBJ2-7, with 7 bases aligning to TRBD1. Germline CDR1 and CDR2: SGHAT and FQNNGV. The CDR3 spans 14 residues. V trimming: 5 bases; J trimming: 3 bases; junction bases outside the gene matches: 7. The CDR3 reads CASSPYDRDYEQYV. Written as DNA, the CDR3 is TGTGCCAGCAGCCCATACGACAGGGACTACGAGCAGTACGTC.

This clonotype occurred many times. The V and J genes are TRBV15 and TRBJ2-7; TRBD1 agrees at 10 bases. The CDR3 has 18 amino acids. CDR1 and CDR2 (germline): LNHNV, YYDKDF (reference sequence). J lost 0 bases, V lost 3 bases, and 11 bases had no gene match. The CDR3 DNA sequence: TGTGCCACCAGCAGGGGGAGAATGGGGACAGGGGTCTCCTACGAGCAGTACTTC. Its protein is CATSRGRMGTGVSYEQYF.

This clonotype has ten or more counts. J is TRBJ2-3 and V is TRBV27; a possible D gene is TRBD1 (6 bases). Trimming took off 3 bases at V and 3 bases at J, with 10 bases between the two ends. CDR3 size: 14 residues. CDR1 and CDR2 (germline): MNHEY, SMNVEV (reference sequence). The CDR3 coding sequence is TGTGCCAGCAGTTTTCAGGGGCTAACAGATACGCAGTATTTT. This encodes CASSFQGLTDTQYF.

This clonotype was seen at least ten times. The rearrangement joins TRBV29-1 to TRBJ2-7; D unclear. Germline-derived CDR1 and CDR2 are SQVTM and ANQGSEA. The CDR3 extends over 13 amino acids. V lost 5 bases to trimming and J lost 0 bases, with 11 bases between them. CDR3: CSVRAVTSYEQYF. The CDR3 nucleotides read TGCAGCGTTCGTGCGGTGACCTCCTACGAGCAGTACTTC.

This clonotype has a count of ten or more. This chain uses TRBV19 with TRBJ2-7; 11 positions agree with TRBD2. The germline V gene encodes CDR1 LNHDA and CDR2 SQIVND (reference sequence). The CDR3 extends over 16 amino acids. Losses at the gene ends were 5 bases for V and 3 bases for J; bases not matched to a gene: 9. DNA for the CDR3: TGTGCCAGTAGTGAAACCGGGACTAGCGGTTTCTACGAGCAGTACTTC. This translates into CASSETGTSGFYEQYF.

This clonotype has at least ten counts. DNA of the CDR3: TGTGCCAGCAGCCCGGGGACTAGCGGGAGGCTGACCTACGAGCAGTACTTC. Residues: CASSPGTSGRLTYEQYF. V usage is TRBV6-1 and J usage is TRBJ2-7, with 15 bases matching TRBD2. CDR3 length: 17 amino acids. J was trimmed by 2 bases and V by 6 bases; bases with no gene match: 8. From germline, CDR1 is MNHNS and CDR2 SASEGT.

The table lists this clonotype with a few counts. The CDR3 reads CASSPRDRGGNTIYF. In DNA form, the CDR3 reads TGTGCCAGCAGCCCCCGAGACAGGGGTGGAAACACCATATATTTT. The chain is built from TRBV5-6 and TRBJ1-3, with 8 bases identical to TRBD1. Unmatched junction bases numbered 6, after V lost 4 bases and J lost 3 bases. The V gene's germline CDR1 is SGHDT and CDR2 YYEEEE. The CDR3 is 15 amino acids.

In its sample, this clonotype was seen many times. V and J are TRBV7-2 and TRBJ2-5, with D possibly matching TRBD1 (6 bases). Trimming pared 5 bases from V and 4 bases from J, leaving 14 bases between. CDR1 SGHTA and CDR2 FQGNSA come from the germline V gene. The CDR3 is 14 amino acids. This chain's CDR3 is CASSPYPQGETQYF. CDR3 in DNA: TGTGCCAGCAGCCCCTACCCACAGGGAGAGACCCAGTACTTC.

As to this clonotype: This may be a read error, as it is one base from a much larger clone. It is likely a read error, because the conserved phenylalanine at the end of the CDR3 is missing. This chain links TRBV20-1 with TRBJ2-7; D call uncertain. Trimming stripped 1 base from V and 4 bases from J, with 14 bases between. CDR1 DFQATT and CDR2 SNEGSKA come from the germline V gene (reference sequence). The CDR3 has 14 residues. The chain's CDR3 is CSARGGPGLYEQYY. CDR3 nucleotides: TGCAGTGCTAGAGGAGGTCCCGGATTGTACGAGCAGTACTAC.

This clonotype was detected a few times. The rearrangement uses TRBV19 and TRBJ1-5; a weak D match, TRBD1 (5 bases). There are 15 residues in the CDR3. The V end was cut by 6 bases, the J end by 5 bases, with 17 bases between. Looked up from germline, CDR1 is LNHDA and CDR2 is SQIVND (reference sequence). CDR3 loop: CASSYPGVKDQPQHF. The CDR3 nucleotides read TGTGCCAGTAGCTACCCGGGGGTGAAAGATCAGCCCCAGCATTTT.

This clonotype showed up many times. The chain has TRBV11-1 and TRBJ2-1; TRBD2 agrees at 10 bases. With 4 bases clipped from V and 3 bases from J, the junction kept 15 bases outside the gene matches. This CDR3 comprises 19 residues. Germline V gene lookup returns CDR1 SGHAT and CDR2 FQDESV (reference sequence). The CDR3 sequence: CASSSRTKHLAGVYNEQFF. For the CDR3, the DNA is TGTGCCAGCAGCTCCCGAACTAAGCATCTAGCGGGAGTCTACAATGAGCAGTTCTTC.

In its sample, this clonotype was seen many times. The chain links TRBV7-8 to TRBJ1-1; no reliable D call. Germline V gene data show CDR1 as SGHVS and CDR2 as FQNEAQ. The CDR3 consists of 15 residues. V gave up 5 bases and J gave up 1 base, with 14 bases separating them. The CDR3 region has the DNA TGTGCCAGCAGCCCAAGAGGGCCAGGGAACACTGAAGCTTTCTTT. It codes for CASSPRGPGNTEAFF.

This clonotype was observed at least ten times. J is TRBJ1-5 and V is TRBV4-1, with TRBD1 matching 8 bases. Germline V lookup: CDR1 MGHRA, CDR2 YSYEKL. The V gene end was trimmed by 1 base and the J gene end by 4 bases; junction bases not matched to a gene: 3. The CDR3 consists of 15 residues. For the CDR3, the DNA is TGCGCCAGCAGCCAAGCGAGACAGGGGAATCAGCCCCAGCATTTT. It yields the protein CASSQARQGNQPQHF.

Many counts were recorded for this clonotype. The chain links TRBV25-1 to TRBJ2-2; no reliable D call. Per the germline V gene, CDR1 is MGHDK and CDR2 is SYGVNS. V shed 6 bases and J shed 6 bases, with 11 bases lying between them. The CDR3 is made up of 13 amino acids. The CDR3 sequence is CASRGITPGELFF. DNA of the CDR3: TGTGCCAGCAGAGGAATAACGCCCGGGGAGCTGTTTTTT.

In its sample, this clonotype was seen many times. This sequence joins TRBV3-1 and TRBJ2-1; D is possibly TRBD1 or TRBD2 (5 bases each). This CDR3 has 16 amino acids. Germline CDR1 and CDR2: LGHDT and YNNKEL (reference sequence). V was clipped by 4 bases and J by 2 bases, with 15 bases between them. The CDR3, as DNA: TGTGCCAGCAGCCCCTTGACCGGGGCCACCTACAATGAGCAGTTCTTC. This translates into CASSPLTGATYNEQFF.

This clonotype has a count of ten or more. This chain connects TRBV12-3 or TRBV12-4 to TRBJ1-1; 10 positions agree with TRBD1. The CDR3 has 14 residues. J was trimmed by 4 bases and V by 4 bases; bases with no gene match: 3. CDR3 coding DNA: TGTGCCAGCAGTTACCGGACAGGGGGCACTGAAGCTTTCTTT. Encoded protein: CASSYRTGGTEAFF.

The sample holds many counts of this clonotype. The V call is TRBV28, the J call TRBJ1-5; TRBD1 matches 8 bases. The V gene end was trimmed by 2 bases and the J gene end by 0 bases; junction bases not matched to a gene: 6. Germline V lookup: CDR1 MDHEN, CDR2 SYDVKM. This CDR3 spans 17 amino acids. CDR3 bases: TGTGCCAGCAGTTTACGACTGGGACAGGCTAGCAATCAGCCCCAGCATTTT. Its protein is CASSLRLGQASNQPQHF.

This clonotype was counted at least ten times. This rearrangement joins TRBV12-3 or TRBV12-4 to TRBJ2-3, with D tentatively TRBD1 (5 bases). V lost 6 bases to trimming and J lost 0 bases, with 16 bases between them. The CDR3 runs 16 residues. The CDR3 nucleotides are TGTGCCAGCAGCCCTCGCGACAGTTCTAGCACAGATACGCAGTATTTT. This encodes CASSPRDSSSTDTQYF.

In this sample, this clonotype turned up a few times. The CDR3 DNA reads as TGTGCCAGCAGCTTATTCCCGGGTTCAGAGACCCAGTACTTC. Translation: CASSLFPGSETQYF. V usage is TRBV7-2 and J usage is TRBJ2-5; D is unclear. V was shortened by 2 bases and J by 4 bases, with 11 bases between the two germline ends. The germline CDR1 and CDR2 sequences are SGHTA and FQGNSA. The CDR3 loop spans 14 amino acids.

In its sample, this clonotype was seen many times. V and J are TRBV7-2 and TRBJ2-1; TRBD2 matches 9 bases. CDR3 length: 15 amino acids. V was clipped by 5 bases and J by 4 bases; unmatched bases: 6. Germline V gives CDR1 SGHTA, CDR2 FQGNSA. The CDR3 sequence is CASSRTAGGYNEQFF. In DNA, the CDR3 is TGTGCCAGCAGCCGAACGGCGGGAGGGTACAATGAGCAGTTCTTC.

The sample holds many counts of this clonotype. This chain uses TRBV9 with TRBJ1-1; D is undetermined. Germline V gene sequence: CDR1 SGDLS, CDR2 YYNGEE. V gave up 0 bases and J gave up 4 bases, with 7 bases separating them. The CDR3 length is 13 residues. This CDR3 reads CASSVEGITEAFF. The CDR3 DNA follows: TGTGCCAGCAGCGTAGAAGGGATCACTGAAGCTTTCTTT.

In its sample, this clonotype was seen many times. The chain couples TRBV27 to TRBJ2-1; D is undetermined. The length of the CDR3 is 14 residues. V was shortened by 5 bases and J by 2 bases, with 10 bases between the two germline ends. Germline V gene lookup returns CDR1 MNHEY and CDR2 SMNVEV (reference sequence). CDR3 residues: CASSLETAYNEQFF. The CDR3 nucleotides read TGTGCCAGCAGTCTAGAAACTGCCTACAATGAGCAGTTCTTC.

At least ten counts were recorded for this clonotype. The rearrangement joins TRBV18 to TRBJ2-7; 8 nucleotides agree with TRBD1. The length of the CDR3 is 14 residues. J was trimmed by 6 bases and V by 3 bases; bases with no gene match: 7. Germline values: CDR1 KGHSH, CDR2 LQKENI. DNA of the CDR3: TGTGCCAGCTCACCTCTGGACAGGGCGGGCGAGCAGTACTTC. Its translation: CASSPLDRAGEQYF.